This TCR beta chain was retrieved from a study of CD8 T cells in Susac syndrome. An amount of RNA that ranged from roughly 0.5 to 1 ug was reverse transcribed with random hexamers. TCRdb processed the immunoSEQ multiplex PCR reads anew with MiXCR; each CDR3 protein has one entry. The sample lists 120,000 to 150,000 distinct CDR3 sequences, less than 95% seen once, with approximately 0.08% in the top ten. Material for sequencing was CD4+ T cells from PBMCs. The sequence derives from a human donor in good health.

CDR3 protein: CASSIELLPAGEFF. The CDR3 DNA reads TGTGCCAGTAGTATAGAGCTCCTCCCAGCGGGAGAGTTCTTC. The chain joins TRBV19 to TRBJ2-1, with 8 bases lining up with TRBD2. J gave up 14 bases and V 0 bases, and 9 bases lay outside the gene matches. CDR1 is LNHDA and CDR2 is SQIVND in the germline V gene (reference sequence). The CDR3 contains 14 residues.